This record concerns one T cell receptor beta chain sequence. Its antigen is as yet unknown. The data derive from a study of shared clonotypes between healthy human individuals. On the study more broadly: Per donor, CD8 memory used one plate, CD8 naive used two, CD4 memory used three and CD4 naive used three. Study results and limitations: Clonotypes shared by all four donors outscored non-shared clonotypes in generation probability. For naive CD4 cells, roughly 5% of clonotypes were shared across a handful of donors.

The V and J ends lost 5 bases and 0 bases, in that order; junction bases with no gene match: 0. CDR1 and CDR2 from the germline V gene are SGHDT and YYEEEE. The CDR3 contains 14 residues. Sorted subsets were amplified in replicate PCRs using around 200 ng DNA, tens of thousands of T cell genomes. The protocol was immunoSEQ multiplex PCR, while the TCRdb copy is restricted to in-frame clones and leaves out a portion. The table has around 940,000 clones, around three quarters seen once; the top ten hold approximately 1.5%. This clonotype was sampled from a man aged 18 to 35 in good health. J is TRBJ2-3 and V is TRBV5-6, with TRBD2 matching 10 bases. Material: memory CD4+ T cells sorted from blood. Subset in this sample: CD45RA-negative fraction. The CDR3 here is CASRTSGSTDTQYF. The CDR3 region has the DNA TGTGCCAGCAGGACTAGCGGGAGCACAGATACGCAGTATTTT. Full variable domain (remainder filled in from reference TRBV5-6 and TRBJ2-3): DAGVTQSPTHLIKTRGQQVTLRCSPKSGHDTVSWYQQALGQGPQFIFQYYEEEERQRGNFPDRFSGHQFPNYSSELNVNALLLGDSALYLCASRTSGSTDTQYFGPGTRLTVL.